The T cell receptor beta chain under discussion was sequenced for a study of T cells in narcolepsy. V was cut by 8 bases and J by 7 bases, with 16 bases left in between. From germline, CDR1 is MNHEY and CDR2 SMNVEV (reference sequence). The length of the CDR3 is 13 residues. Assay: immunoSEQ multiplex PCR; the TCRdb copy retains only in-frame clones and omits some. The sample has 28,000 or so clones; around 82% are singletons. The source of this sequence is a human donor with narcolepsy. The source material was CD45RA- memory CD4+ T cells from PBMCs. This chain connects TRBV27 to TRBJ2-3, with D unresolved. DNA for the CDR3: TGTGCCAGCCGAGTACCGGGCCGGAATACGCAGTATTTT. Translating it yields CASRVPGRNTQYF.